These T cell receptor beta chains were read from a single sample in a study of T cells after somatic rescue of genetic block. The repertoire was sequenced with immunoSEQ multiplex PCR; TCRdb's copy has only in-frame clones and lacks some. In the table there are tens of thousands of clones, just under 90% of which are singletons. The sample consisted of peripheral blood mononuclear cells (PBMCs). The source of these receptors is a woman in her late teens or twenties. Each CDR3 is given with its conserved first and last residue. The order of the fields is D gene, clone size, V gene, J gene, CDR3 length, CDR3 DNA, CDR3 protein. The D gene is left open where the match is weak. Size tells how often a clone was seen (once, few, many) or the class of an expanded clone, and some rows leave it out.

D: NA
size: NA
V: TRBV5-4
J: TRBJ2-7
length: 14
DNA: TGTGCCAGCAGCTCCCGGACTACCTCCTACGAGCAGTACTTC
CDR3: CASSSRTTSYEQYF

D: NA
size: NA
V: TRBV14
J: TRBJ2-3
length: 17
DNA: TGTGCCAGCAGCCAAGCCGCGGGGCTAGCGAACACAGATACGCAGTATTTT
CDR3: CASSQAAGLANTDTQYF

D: NA
size: NA
V: TRBV6-6
J: TRBJ1-1
length: 13
DNA: TGTGCCAGCAGCCTCCCCCGGCCCACTGAAGCTTTCTTT
CDR3: CASSLPRPTEAFF

D: NA
size: NA
V: TRBV5-1
J: TRBJ1-6
length: 14
DNA: TGCGCCAGCAGCTTGGGCAGCCATAATTCACCCCTCCACTTT
CDR3: CASSLGSHNSPLHF

D: TRBD2
size: NA
V: TRBV28
J: TRBJ2-1
length: 14
DNA: TGTGCCAGCAGTTTATCGGCGGGGGGGAATGAGCAGTTCTTC
CDR3: CASSLSAGGNEQFF

D: TRBD2
size: NA
V: TRBV29-1
J: TRBJ2-1
length: 14
DNA: TGCAGCGCCGCCAGCGGGAGTGAAATAAATGAGCAGTTCTTC
CDR3: CSAASGSEINEQFF

D: NA
size: once
V: TRBV5-1
J: TRBJ2-7
length: 15
DNA: TGCGCCAGCACCCGGGGAGGCCGGAGCTCCTACGAGCAGTACTTC
CDR3: CASTRGGRSSYEQYF

D: NA
size: NA
V: TRBV7-2
J: TRBJ2-1
length: 13
DNA: TGTGCCAGCAGCCGGGGACGGGGAAATGAGCAGTTCTTC
CDR3: CASSRGRGNEQFF

D: NA
size: NA
V: TRBV28
J: TRBJ1-1
length: 13
DNA: TGTGCCAGCAGTTTATACAGGGTATCCGAAGCTTTCTTT
CDR3: CASSLYRVSEAFF

D: NA
size: NA
V: TRBV4-3
J: TRBJ1-2
length: 16
DNA: TGCGCCAGCAGCCAAGGGGGGCCAGGGACTAACTATGGCTACACCTTC
CDR3: CASSQGGPGTNYGYTF

D: NA
size: NA
V: TRBV30
J: TRBJ2-7
length: 15
DNA: TGTGCCTGGAACTCACAGGCCCCCAAACCCTACGAGCAGTACTTC
CDR3: CAWNSQAPKPYEQYF

D: NA
size: NA
V: TRBV7-9
J: TRBJ2-5
length: 11
DNA: TGTGCCAGCAGCTTGGCCCCACGGGCGGACTTC
CDR3: CASSLAPRADF

D: NA
size: NA
V: TRBV6-5
J: TRBJ2-2
length: 14
DNA: TGTGCCAGCAGTTATGGCGGGAACACCGGGGAGCTGTTTTTT
CDR3: CASSYGGNTGELFF

D: NA
size: once
V: TRBV30
J: TRBJ2-5
length: 11
DNA: TGTGCCTGGAGTGTCAAGGAGACCCAGTACTTC
CDR3: CAWSVKETQYF

D: TRBD1
size: NA
V: TRBV7-9
J: TRBJ2-4
length: 14
DNA: TGTGCCAGCAGCTTTGGACAGGGGATAAACATTCAGTACTTC
CDR3: CASSFGQGINIQYF

D: NA
size: NA
V: TRBV30
J: TRBJ2-7
length: 14
DNA: TGTGCCTGGAGTCCTACCGGGCTCCCCTACGAGCAGTACTTC
CDR3: CAWSPTGLPYEQYF

D: NA
size: NA
V: TRBV7-2
J: TRBJ2-2
length: 18
DNA: TGTGCCAGCAGCCCTAAAACGATTAGCGGAGCGAACACCGGGGAGCTGTTTTTT
CDR3: CASSPKTISGANTGELFF

D: NA
size: NA
V: TRBV14
J: TRBJ1-3
length: 14
DNA: TGTGCCAGCAGCCAAGACTTCGTAGGAAACACCATATATTTT
CDR3: CASSQDFVGNTIYF

D: NA
size: once
V: TRBV5-1
J: TRBJ1-4
length: 15
DNA: TGCGCCAGCAGCTTGGTGTCAGGTGCTTTTGAAAAACTGTTTTTT
CDR3: CASSLVSGAFEKLFF

D: NA
size: NA
V: TRBV4-2
J: TRBJ2-7
length: 15
DNA: TGTGCCAGCAGCCAAGATCATGACAGCTCCTACGAGCAGTACTTC
CDR3: CASSQDHDSSYEQYF

D: NA
size: NA
V: TRBV4-1
J: TRBJ2-1
length: 15
DNA: TGCGCCAGCAGCCAAGGGTGGACAGCTTACAATGAGCAGTTCTTC
CDR3: CASSQGWTAYNEQFF

D: NA
size: NA
V: TRBV7-3
J: TRBJ1-1
length: 13
DNA: TGTGCCAGCAGCTCCCCCGGGCACACTGAAGCTTTCTTT
CDR3: CASSSPGHTEAFF

D: NA
size: NA
V: TRBV19
J: TRBJ2-7
length: 11
DNA: TGTGCCAGTAGTATACGAGGCGAGCAGTACTTC
CDR3: CASSIRGEQYF

D: NA
size: NA
V: TRBV30
J: TRBJ2-7
length: 14
DNA: TGTGCCTGGAGTGGGTACCGGGGATCCTACGAGCAGTACTTC
CDR3: CAWSGYRGSYEQYF

D: NA
size: NA
V: TRBV4-1
J: TRBJ1-1
length: 15
DNA: TGCGCCAGCAGCCAAGATCCAGGGCTGAACACTGAAGCTTTCTTT
CDR3: CASSQDPGLNTEAFF

D: NA
size: NA
V: TRBV2
J: TRBJ2-4
length: 16
DNA: TGTGCCAGCAGTGAAGCGCTTGGACATGTCCAAAACATTCAGTACTTC
CDR3: CASSEALGHVQNIQYF

D: TRBD1
size: NA
V: TRBV5-1
J: TRBJ2-3
length: 14
DNA: TGCGCCAGCAGCTTGGGGGACAGTGCGTATACGCAGTATTTT
CDR3: CASSLGDSAYTQYF

D: NA
size: NA
V: TRBV28
J: TRBJ2-5
length: 15
DNA: TGTGCCAGCAGGCCCTCGGGACTCTACCAAGAGACCCAGTACTTC
CDR3: CASRPSGLYQETQYF